The rows below give T cell receptor beta chains drawn from one sample of a study of early T cells in non-severe SARS-CoV-2 infection. Each CDR3 protein gets one entry after TCRdb re-called the 5' RACE reads with MiXCR. This sample has tens of thousands of distinct CDR3 sequences; about 13% occur once, and the top ten carry about 7.7%. The material sequenced was whole blood. The receptors derive from an adult who was a healthcare worker with PCR-confirmed SARS-CoV-2 infection or an uninfected control (not recorded which). The CDR3 runs from the conserved cysteine through the conserved F or W. Each record gives: V gene, J gene, D gene, CDR3 length, clone size, CDR3 DNA, CDR3 protein. D genes are given only for firm matches. Size tells how often a clone was seen (once, few, many) or the class of an expanded clone, and some rows leave it out.

V: TRBV4-1
J: TRBJ2-2
D: .
length: 12
size: few
DNA: TGCGCCAGCAGCCCTACGACCGGGGAGCTGTTTTTT
CDR3: CASSPTTGELFF

V: TRBV7-2
J: TRBJ2-1
D: .
length: 16
size: many
DNA: TGTGCCAGCTGTGCCGGGCTTGGGATAGGGTACAATGAGCAGTTCTTC
CDR3: CASCAGLGIGYNEQFF

V: TRBV7-9
J: TRBJ1-1
D: .
length: 14
size: .
DNA: TGTGCCAGCAGCTCCTCGGGCAGGGTTACTGAAGCTTTCTTT
CDR3: CASSSSGRVTEAFF

V: TRBV24-1
J: TRBJ2-2
D: .
length: 17
size: few
DNA: TGTGCCACCAGTGATTTTCGCGCGGCAGGGGTCACCGGGGAGCTGTTTTTT
CDR3: CATSDFRAAGVTGELFF

V: TRBV7-9
J: TRBJ2-1
D: TRBD2
length: 14
size: .
DNA: TGTGCCGCCGGGCCTAGCGGGAGAGGCAATGAGCAGTTCTTC
CDR3: CAAGPSGRGNEQFF

V: TRBV28
J: TRBJ1-1
D: TRBD1
length: 14
size: many
DNA: TGTGCCAGCAGTACGATGACAGGGTGGACTGAAGCTTTCTTT
CDR3: CASSTMTGWTEAFF

V: TRBV7-3
J: TRBJ1-1
D: .
length: 15
size: few
DNA: TGTGCCAGCAGCTTAACAGGGGCAGGGATGACTGAAGCTTTCTTT
CDR3: CASSLTGAGMTEAFF

V: TRBV29-1
J: TRBJ2-6
D: TRBD2
length: 15
size: many
DNA: TGCAGCGTCCTAGCGGGAGCGGATGGGGCCAACGTCCTGACTTTC
CDR3: CSVLAGADGANVLTF

V: TRBV11-2
J: TRBJ1-3
D: .
length: 14
size: few
DNA: TGTGCCAGCAGCCAGGACAGCTCTGGAAACACCATATATTTT
CDR3: CASSQDSSGNTIYF

V: TRBV20-1
J: TRBJ2-1
D: TRBD2
length: 17
size: few
DNA: TGCAGTGCCCATGGGATTTCCGGGACTAGCGGGAGATATGAGCAGTTCTTC
CDR3: CSAHGISGTSGRYEQFF

V: TRBV7-3
J: TRBJ2-1
D: TRBD2
length: 15
size: .
DNA: TGTGCCAGCAGCCAATATGGGACTACCGACAATCGGCAGTTCTTC
CDR3: CASSQYGTTDNRQFF

V: TRBV20-1
J: TRBJ2-7
D: .
length: 14
size: .
DNA: TGCAGTGCTAGAGACGGGACGGACTTCTACGAGCAGTACTTC
CDR3: CSARDGTDFYEQYF

V: TRBV5-1
J: TRBJ2-2
D: .
length: 13
size: few
DNA: TGCGCCAGCAGCCGGGAGAACACCGGGGAGCTGTTTTTT
CDR3: CASSRENTGELFF

V: TRBV20-1
J: TRBJ2-1
D: TRBD2
length: 19
size: few
DNA: TGCAGTGCTAGAAGTGGACTAGCGGGAGGGCGAAATTTCTACAATGAGCAGTTCTTC
CDR3: CSARSGLAGGRNFYNEQFF

V: TRBV29-1
J: TRBJ2-1
D: TRBD2
length: 14
size: .
DNA: TGCAGCGTTGAGACTAGCAGCTCCTACAATGAGCAGTTCTTC
CDR3: CSVETSSSYNEQFF

V: TRBV28
J: TRBJ2-1
D: .
length: 12
size: .
DNA: TGTGCCCTCAGGGGCAATCACAATGAGCAGTTCTTC
CDR3: CALRGNHNEQFF

V: TRBV12-3/TRBV12-4
J: TRBJ1-4
D: TRBD1
length: 17
size: many
DNA: TGTGCCAGCAGCTCAGGGGACAGGGGGCCGGCTAATGAAAAACTGTTTTTT
CDR3: CASSSGDRGPANEKLFF

V: TRBV9
J: TRBJ2-2
D: .
length: 14
size: few
DNA: TGTGCCAGCAGCACCCGCCAGGGAACCGGGGAGCTGTTTTTT
CDR3: CASSTRQGTGELFF

V: TRBV28
J: TRBJ1-2
D: .
length: 11
size: few
DNA: TGTGCCAGCAGTTTAGGGGGTGGCTACACCTTC
CDR3: CASSLGGGYTF

V: TRBV7-3
J: TRBJ1-1
D: TRBD1
length: 13
size: .
DNA: TGTGCCAGCAGCTTAACGACAGGGGCTGAAGCTTTCTTT
CDR3: CASSLTTGAEAFF

V: TRBV7-9
J: TRBJ2-3
D: .
length: 15
size: few
DNA: TGTGCCAGCGACTTTCTAGGGGGGAGCACAGATACGCAGTATTTT
CDR3: CASDFLGGSTDTQYF

V: TRBV12-3/TRBV12-4
J: TRBJ1-1
D: .
length: 14
size: many
DNA: TGTGCCAGCAGTTTAGCGGGGGGAATCGCTGAAGCTTTCTTT
CDR3: CASSLAGGIAEAFF

V: TRBV28
J: TRBJ1-3
D: TRBD1
length: 15
size: few
DNA: TGTGCCAGCAGTTTAGGGACAGGGCAAGGAAACACCATATATTTT
CDR3: CASSLGTGQGNTIYF

V: TRBV27
J: TRBJ2-5
D: .
length: 11
size: many
DNA: TGTGCCAGCAGTTGGCAAGAGACCCAGTACTTC
CDR3: CASSWQETQYF

V: TRBV9
J: TRBJ1-3
D: .
length: 14
size: .
DNA: TGTGCCAGCAGCCCGGACAATATCCCAAACACCATATATTTT
CDR3: CASSPDNIPNTIYF

V: TRBV27
J: TRBJ2-3
D: TRBD1
length: 13
size: few
DNA: TGTGCCAGCAGCGGACAGGGGGTATATACGCAGTATTTT
CDR3: CASSGQGVYTQYF

V: TRBV6-5
J: TRBJ2-5
D: .
length: 16
size: few
DNA: TGTGCCAGCAGTTATAGTCCCCCGGGAGTTGGGGAGACCCAGTACTTC
CDR3: CASSYSPPGVGETQYF

V: TRBV2
J: TRBJ2-2
D: .
length: 12
size: few
DNA: TGTGCCAGCGACCGAAACACCGGGGAGCTGTTTTTT
CDR3: CASDRNTGELFF

V: TRBV4-1
J: TRBJ2-7
D: TRBD1
length: 16
size: few
DNA: TGCGCCAGCAGCCAAGGCCCGGACAGGGAGACCTACGAGCAGTACTTC
CDR3: CASSQGPDRETYEQYF

V: TRBV20-1
J: TRBJ2-4
D: .
length: 18
size: many
DNA: TGCAGTGCTAGAGAAGCCCAGCAGTTAGTACTAGCCAAAAACATTCAGTACTTC
CDR3: CSAREAQQLVLAKNIQYF

V: TRBV7-2
J: TRBJ1-5
D: .
length: 15
size: few
DNA: TGTGCCAGCAGCCAGCAAAGTTCGCAGAATCAGCCCCAGCATTTT
CDR3: CASSQQSSQNQPQHF

V: TRBV2
J: TRBJ1-1
D: .
length: 14
size: many
DNA: TGTGCCAGCAGTACCCGACAGGCAAACACTGAAGCTTTCTTT
CDR3: CASSTRQANTEAFF

V: TRBV28
J: TRBJ1-4
D: .
length: 14
size: .
DNA: TGTGCCAGCAGTCCCGGGGGATCTAATGAAAAACTGTTTTTT
CDR3: CASSPGGSNEKLFF

V: TRBV29-1
J: TRBJ2-1
D: .
length: 12
size: .
DNA: TGCAGCGTTGGGTCCAACAGAAACGAGCAGTTCTTC
CDR3: CSVGSNRNEQFF

V: TRBV12-3/TRBV12-4
J: TRBJ2-7
D: TRBD1
length: 14
size: many
DNA: TGTGCCAGCACCCGGGACAGGGGGCGCGGCGAGCAGTACTTC
CDR3: CASTRDRGRGEQYF

V: TRBV28
J: TRBJ2-7
D: TRBD1
length: 14
size: few
DNA: TGTGCCAGCAGTGAGACAGGGCCTACCTACGAGCAGTACTTC
CDR3: CASSETGPTYEQYF

V: TRBV11-2
J: TRBJ2-1
D: TRBD2
length: 16
size: once
DNA: TGTGCCAGCAGCCACGGACTAGCGGCCTCCTACAATGAGCAGTTCTTC
CDR3: CASSHGLAASYNEQFF

V: TRBV29-1
J: TRBJ2-1
D: TRBD2
length: 13
size: many
DNA: TGCAGCGTTGCGAGCGGGAGGGGAAATGAGCAGTTCTTC
CDR3: CSVASGRGNEQFF

V: TRBV29-1
J: TRBJ2-1
D: .
length: 12
size: few
DNA: TGCAGCGGGCAGGGCTCCTACAATGAGCAGTTCTTC
CDR3: CSGQGSYNEQFF

V: TRBV20-1
J: TRBJ2-7
D: .
length: 11
size: many
DNA: TGCAGTGCTGCCCCAGGGAACGAGCAGTACTTC
CDR3: CSAAPGNEQYF

V: TRBV28
J: TRBJ2-7
D: TRBD2
length: 15
size: .
DNA: TGTGCCAGCAGTCAGGTGGCGGGAGGGACCTACGAGCAGTACTTC
CDR3: CASSQVAGGTYEQYF

V: TRBV20-1
J: TRBJ1-5
D: .
length: 12
size: few
DNA: TGCAGTGCTAGGACAGGTAATCAGCCCCAGCATTTT
CDR3: CSARTGNQPQHF

V: TRBV18
J: TRBJ2-5
D: TRBD2
length: 14
size: many
DNA: TGTGCCAGCTCACCACCCCCCGGGAGGGAGACCCAGTACTTC
CDR3: CASSPPPGRETQYF

V: TRBV24-1
J: TRBJ2-3
D: TRBD2
length: 16
size: many
DNA: TGTGCCACCAGTGATTATAAGCGGGAGATGACAGATACGCAGTATTTT
CDR3: CATSDYKREMTDTQYF

V: TRBV6-2/TRBV6-3
J: TRBJ1-5
D: TRBD1
length: 13
size: few
DNA: TGTGCCAGACCGACAGGGCCCTCTCAGCCCCAGCATTTT
CDR3: CARPTGPSQPQHF

V: TRBV6-1
J: TRBJ1-1
D: .
length: 13
size: .
DNA: TGTGCCAGCAGATTCCAGGTGAACACTGAAGCTTTCTTT
CDR3: CASRFQVNTEAFF

V: TRBV5-1
J: TRBJ2-7
D: TRBD2
length: 15
size: .
DNA: TGCGCCAGCAGCTTGGTGAGCGGGAGTTACTACGAGCAGTACTTC
CDR3: CASSLVSGSYYEQYF

V: TRBV7-3
J: TRBJ1-6
D: .
length: 15
size: many
DNA: TGTGCCAGCAGCTTAATCGGCAGTACGAATTCACCCCTCCACTTT
CDR3: CASSLIGSTNSPLHF

V: TRBV28
J: TRBJ2-7
D: .
length: 11
size: few
DNA: TGTGCCAGCAGTAGTCCGAGGGAGCAGTACTTC
CDR3: CASSSPREQYF

V: TRBV9
J: TRBJ2-5
D: TRBD1
length: 14
size: .
DNA: TGTGCCAGCAGCGCTACAGGGGTACAAGAGACCCAGTACTTC
CDR3: CASSATGVQETQYF

V: TRBV27
J: TRBJ1-2
D: TRBD1
length: 12
size: many
DNA: TGTGCCAGCGGGACAGGGAACTATGGCTACACCTTC
CDR3: CASGTGNYGYTF

V: TRBV20-1
J: TRBJ2-1
D: .
length: 11
size: many
DNA: TGCAGTGCTAGTCCTCTGGATGAGCAGTTCTTC
CDR3: CSASPLDEQFF

V: TRBV29-1
J: TRBJ2-7
D: TRBD2
length: 16
size: .
DNA: TGCAGCGCCAGTGGTGTTAGCGGGAGGGCCCCCTACGAGCAGTACTTC
CDR3: CSASGVSGRAPYEQYF